The sequence of this TCR beta chain was determined in a study of regulatory T cells in long-lasting Graves disease. Time point: newly diagnosed GD, antithyroid drugs for less than 3 months. Making the TCR library involved RNA that had been extracted from PBMCs. Looked up from germline, CDR1 is SGDLS and CDR2 is YYNGEE. The CDR3 extends over 12 amino acids. V lost 3 bases to trimming and J lost 6 bases, with 6 bases between them. Sequencing libraries for TCR beta were prepared with iRepertoire HTBI primers and Arm-PCR of CDR3 regions. TCRdb redid the calling of the multiplex PCR reads with MiXCR, one entry per CDR3 protein. The sample lists approximately 490,000 distinct CDR3 sequences; under 20% were seen once. These data also featured in a second study, about T cells in Graves' hyperthyroidism and ophthalmopathy.

This chain uses TRBV9 with TRBJ2-2, with D hard to call. Sequenced material: peripheral blood mononuclear cells (PBMCs), taken at new diagnosis, from a patient treated with antithyroid drugs. This receptor was identified in a man aged 35 to 55 with Graves disease. In DNA, the CDR3 is TGTGCCAGCAGCGCGTCCGCCGGGGAGCTGTTTTTT. Its translation is CASSASAGELFF.